A selection of T cell receptor beta chains follows, all from one sample in a study of cytomegalovirus exposure and HLA in healthy donors. TCRdb keeps only in-frame clones here, not all; method: immunoSEQ multiplex PCR. Among 95,000 to 150,000 clones listed, less than 90% were seen once. Sequences were obtained from PBMCs. The source is a man aged 45-65 years in good health and CMV-seronegative. Both conserved end residues are part of each CDR3. The D gene is left open where the match is weak. The size of a clone is reported for some rows only, either as once, few or many, or as a class for expanded clones.

j_call clone_size d_call v_call cdr3_nt cdr3_aa
TRBJ1-1 few TRBD1 TRBV13 TGTGCCAGCAGTACCCGACAGGGTAGGGACACTGAAGCTTTCTTT CASSTRQGRDTEAFF
TRBJ2-3 once TRBD2 TRBV19 TGTGCCAGTAGAGCGGGGGGTGACACAGATACGCAGTATTTT CASRAGGDTDTQYF
TRBJ1-5 . . TRBV11-2 TGTGCCAGCAGCTTAACAGGCTCCAATCAGCCCCAGCATTTT CASSLTGSNQPQHF
TRBJ2-1 once . TRBV12-5 TGTGCTAGTATCGGGAGCTTGGGCAATGAGCAGTTCTTC CASIGSLGNEQFF
TRBJ1-2 . . TRBV7-9 TGTGCCAGCAGCTTCAACAGGGACGGAGCTGATGGCTACACCTTC CASSFNRDGADGYTF
TRBJ1-1 . . TRBV6-5 TGTGCCAGCAGTTTCCGCCCAGGGAACACTGAAGCTTTCTTT CASSFRPGNTEAFF
TRBJ2-1 . TRBD2 TRBV6-5 TGTGCCAGCAGTTCCCGCCCCAGCGGGGGGGACAATGAGCAGTTCTTC CASSSRPSGGDNEQFF
TRBJ2-3 . TRBD2 TRBV9 TGTGCCAGCAGCCTCCGGACTAGCGGGAGGACAGATACGCAGTATTTT CASSLRTSGRTDTQYF
TRBJ2-1 . . TRBV6-1 TGTGCCAGCAGTGTCGCCGGGGAGTCCCGCTACTACAATGAGCAGTTCTTC CASSVAGESRYYNEQFF
TRBJ2-4 . TRBD2 TRBV19 TGTGCCAGTAGTATAGGGGGGGGGAAAAACATTCAGTACTTC CASSIGGGKNIQYF
TRBJ2-7 . TRBD2 TRBV5-4 TGTGCCAGCACCCCAGGGACTAGCGGTTACAAGCAGTACTTC CASTPGTSGYKQYF
TRBJ2-6 . TRBD1 TRBV7-9 TGTGCCACACCCCCCCTCCCGGACAGGGGTCTCTCTGGGGCCAACGTCCTGACTTTC CATPPLPDRGLSGANVLTF
TRBJ2-2 . . TRBV18 TGTGCCAGTTCCCTGATGCCACAGGATTTGGGGGAGCTGTTTTTT CASSLMPQDLGELFF
TRBJ1-5 . . TRBV29-1 TGCAGCGCCGGGAGCTTCAATCAGCCCCAGCATTTT CSAGSFNQPQHF
TRBJ2-5 . . TRBV7-2 TGTGCCAGCAGCTTAGAGCGGATCCAAGAGACCCAGTACTTC CASSLERIQETQYF
TRBJ2-2 few . TRBV9 TGTGCCAGCAGCGTCGACACCGGGGAGCTGTTTTTT CASSVDTGELFF
TRBJ2-6 once . TRBV5-6 TGTGCCAGCAGCTTACCACTCTCTGGGGCCAACGTCCTGACTTTC CASSLPLSGANVLTF
TRBJ2-7 . . TRBV25-1 TGTGCCAGCAGTGAAGCGGGCTACGAGCAGTACTTC CASSEAGYEQYF
TRBJ2-7 . TRBD1 TRBV5-4 TGTGCCAGCAGCTTGGGGGGACAGGGGGTCGAGCAGTACTTC CASSLGGQGVEQYF
TRBJ2-7 few TRBD1 TRBV7-3 TGTGCCAGCAGCCCGAGCACAGGGGCCGGCGAGCAGTACTTC CASSPSTGAGEQYF
TRBJ1-1 . TRBD1 TRBV28 TGTGCCAGCAGTGCAACGGGACAGCTAAACACTGAAGCTTTCTTT CASSATGQLNTEAFF
TRBJ1-5 . TRBD1 TRBV27 TGTGCCAGCGGAGACAGGGGCAATCAGCCCCAGCATTTT CASGDRGNQPQHF
TRBJ2-5 . TRBD2 TRBV4-1 TGCGCCAGCAGCCAAACGACTAGCGGGAGGGCACAAGAGACCCAGTACTTC CASSQTTSGRAQETQYF